This T cell receptor (beta chain) appears in the sequencing data of a study of technical replicates of blood from several donors. Repertoires were generated with immunoSEQ multiplex PCR, while TCRdb's copy carries only in-frame clones and drops some. The sample records approximately 11,000 clones, around 94% being singletons. Germline values: CDR1 SGHAT, CDR2 FQNNGV. Trimming left V 3 bases short and J 1 base short, with 8 bases between. This CDR3 has 14 amino acids. This TCR was sampled from a human donor in good health. The sample comprised PBMCs. V is TRBV11-2 and J is TRBJ2-3; D may be TRBD2 (5 bases). This CDR3 reads CASSFGVGTDTQYF. For the CDR3, the DNA is TGTGCCAGCAGCTTCGGGGTAGGCACAGATACGCAGTATTTT.